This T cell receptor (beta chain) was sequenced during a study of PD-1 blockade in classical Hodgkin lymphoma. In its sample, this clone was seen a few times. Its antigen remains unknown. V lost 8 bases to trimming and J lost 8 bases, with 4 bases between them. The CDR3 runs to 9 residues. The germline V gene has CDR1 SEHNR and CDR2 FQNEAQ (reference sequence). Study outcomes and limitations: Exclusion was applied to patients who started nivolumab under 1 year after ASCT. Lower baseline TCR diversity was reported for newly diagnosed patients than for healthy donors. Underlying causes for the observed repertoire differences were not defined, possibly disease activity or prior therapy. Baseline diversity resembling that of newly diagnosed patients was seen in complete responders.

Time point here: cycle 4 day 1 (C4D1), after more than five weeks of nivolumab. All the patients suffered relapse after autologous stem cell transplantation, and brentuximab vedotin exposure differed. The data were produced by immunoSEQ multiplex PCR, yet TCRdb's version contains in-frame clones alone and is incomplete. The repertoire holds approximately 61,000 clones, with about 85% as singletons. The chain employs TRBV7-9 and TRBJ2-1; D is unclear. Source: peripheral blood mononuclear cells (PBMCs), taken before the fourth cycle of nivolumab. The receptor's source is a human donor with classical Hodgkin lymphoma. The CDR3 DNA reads TGTGCCAGCCCCGATGAGCAGTTCTTC. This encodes CASPDEQFF.